The 19 T cell receptor beta chains below were found in one sample sequenced in a study of tumor and adjacent non-tumor tissue in lung cancer. RNA was extracted from bulk tissue without any cell sorting. TCRbeta libraries were built with three rounds of nested PCR, modified from ARM-PCR. TCRdb called the multiplex PCR reads again in MiXCR, with one record for every CDR3 protein. The table has tens of thousands of distinct CDR3 sequences, about 61% seen once. The sequenced sample was lung tumor tissue. The source of these receptors is a man aged 45-65 years with non-small cell lung cancer.

About this clonotype itself: Germline is not matched at one junction end, which may reflect a read error. The chain is built from TRBV20-1 and TRBJ2-7; TRBD2 aligns across 7 bases. CDR1 and CDR2 from the germline V gene are DFQATT and SNEGSKA (reference sequence). The CDR3 length is 14 residues. Here the CDR3 DNA reads TGCAGTGCTAACTTGGGACTACCGGGCTACAAGCAGTACTTC. This encodes CSANLGLPGYKQYF.

This clonotype was detected ten times or more. This sequence joins TRBV10-1 and TRBJ2-7, with D perhaps TRBD1 (5 bases). V was trimmed by 3 bases and J by 2 bases, leaving 8 bases between them. The CDR3 has 13 residues. The germline CDR1 and CDR2 sequences are WNHNN and SYGVQD (reference sequence). The CDR3 nucleotides are TGCGCCAGCAGTGACTGGACAACCTACGAGCAGTACTTC. Protein sequence: CASSDWTTYEQYF.

On this clonotype itself: Given a much more abundant clone one base away, this may be a read error. J is TRBJ2-7 and V is TRBV6-5; no reliable D call. Germline assignment: CDR1 MNHEY and CDR2 SVGAGI. The CDR3 loop spans 13 amino acids. The CDR3 spells CASNYSPVYEQYF. CDR3 sequence (DNA): TGTGCCAGCAATTACTCACCGGTTTACGAGCAGTACTTC.

This clonotype has just a few counts. The rearrangement links TRBV11-2 to TRBJ2-1; TRBD1 agrees at 8 bases. This CDR3 is 15 amino acids long. V gave up 4 bases and J gave up 9 bases; unmatched junction bases: 11. Germline loops: CDR1 SGHAT, CDR2 FQNNGV. The chain's CDR3 is CASSSGGWDRIEQFF. The CDR3 DNA reads as TGTGCCAGCAGCTCAGGGGGCTGGGACAGGATTGAGCAGTTCTTC.

A word on this clonotype: This may stem from a read error, because a much larger clone lies one nucleotide away. The chain joins TRBV10-2 to TRBJ1-1; 7 bases are a match to TRBD1. CDR1 is WSHSY and CDR2 is SAAADI in the germline V gene. Trimming removed 2 bases from V and 3 bases from J; junction bases left unmatched: 6. The CDR3 is made up of 15 amino acids. DNA of the CDR3: TGCGCCAGCAGTGAGCACTCTCAGGGGGACACTGAAGCTTTCTTT. This codes for CASSEHSQGDTEAFF.

As concerns this clonotype: Since no conserved phenylalanine or tryptophan closes the CDR3, a read error is the likely cause. The chain carries TRBV28 and TRBJ1-5, with 7 bases matching TRBD1. The V gene's germline CDR1 is MDHEN and CDR2 SYDVKM. There are 13 residues in the CDR3. The J segment lost 9 bases and the V segment lost 3 bases, leaving 5 bases of the junction unmatched. The CDR3 is CASSLAGGGPQHH. CDR3 nucleotide sequence: TGTGCCAGCAGTTTGGCAGGGGGTGGGCCCCAGCATCAT.

The chain joins TRBV5-6 to TRBJ2-1; 12 nucleotides line up with TRBD2. Trimming at V came to 5 bases and at J to 6 bases, leaving 12 bases not matched to a gene. Germline CDR1 is SGHDT and CDR2 is YYEEEE. The CDR3 has 17 residues. This CDR3 is CASRSSSGGAAINEQFF. In DNA form, the CDR3 reads TGTGCCAGCAGATCATCTAGCGGGGGGGCGGCCATCAATGAGCAGTTCTTC.

For this clonotype: One end of the junction does not line up with germline, which may come from a read error. The chain is built from TRBV7-8 and TRBJ2-5; either TRBD1 or TRBD2 may fit D (5 bases each). The CDR3 is 14 amino acids. Germline V CDR1 and CDR2: SGHVS, FQNEAQ. The CDR3 sequence: CPSSLVRGEETQYF. In DNA, the CDR3 is TGTCCCAGCAGCTTAGTTAGAGGGGAAGAGACCCAGTACTTC.

At least ten counts were recorded for this clonotype. The chain joins TRBV6-1 to TRBJ2-7, with TRBD1 matching over 7 bases. CDR1 and CDR2 (germline): MNHNS, SASEGT. The CDR3 consists of 15 residues. V lost 6 bases to trimming and J lost 0 bases; unmatched junction nucleotides: 8. The CDR3 nucleotides are TGTGCCAGCAGCCCGGCGACAGGGAGCTCCTACGAGCAGTACTTC. This encodes CASSPATGSSYEQYF.

The chain is built from TRBV11-2 and TRBJ2-1, with TRBD2 as a possible D gene (7 bases). The V gene lost 5 bases and the J gene lost 0 bases, with 23 bases spanning the gap. Germline CDR1 and CDR2: SGHAT and FQNNGV. The length of the CDR3 is 19 residues. This CDR3 reads CASSRTRGGASSSYNEQFF. The CDR3 coding sequence is TGTGCCAGCAGCCGGACTAGGGGGGGGGCATCTAGCTCCTACAATGAGCAGTTCTTC.

This clonotype has a count of ten or more. This rearrangement joins TRBV20-1 to TRBJ1-2; no clear D. V was pared by 3 bases and J by 4 bases, with 6 bases between. There are 11 residues in the CDR3. Germline V gene data show CDR1 as DFQATT and CDR2 as SNEGSKA (reference sequence). CDR3 region: CSASPSYGYTF. The CDR3 DNA is TGCAGTGCTAGTCCCAGCTATGGCTACACCTTC.

About this clonotype: A read error may be the cause here, since a much bigger clone is one base away. The chain links TRBV29-1 to TRBJ1-1; tentative D call: TRBD1 (5 bases). V shed 8 bases and J shed 4 bases, with 23 bases lying between them. CDR1 is SQVTM, CDR2 ANQGSEA, per germline. The CDR3 runs to 15 residues. The CDR3 nucleotides are TGCAGCCCTAGGGAACCCCATTCAGGGAGCACTGAAGCTTTCTTT. Encoded protein: CSPREPHSGSTEAFF.

Note on this clonotype: Since a much larger clone is just one base distant, this may be a read error. This chain uses TRBV10-3 with TRBJ2-7, with 10 bases aligning to TRBD1. Germline values: CDR1 ENHRY, CDR2 SYGVKD. V trimming: 4 bases; J trimming: 3 bases; junction bases outside the gene matches: 9. The length of the CDR3 is 16 residues. CDR3 residues: CAISAGATGGFYEQYF. Here the CDR3 DNA reads TGTGCCATCAGTGCGGGGGCGACAGGGGGCTTCTACGAGCAGTACTTC.

This clonotype was counted ten times or more. This chain joins TRBV11-2 and TRBJ2-3; D could derive from TRBD1 or TRBD2 (5 bases each). Trimming took 4 bases from V and 0 from J, leaving 14 bases between them. Germline V gene data show CDR1 as SGHAT and CDR2 as FQNNGV. CDR3 length: 16 amino acids. For the CDR3, the DNA is TGTGCCAGCAGCTCACATTACAGGACTAGCACAGATACGCAGTATTTT. It codes for CASSSHYRTSTDTQYF.

The chain employs TRBV12-3 or TRBV12-4 and TRBJ2-5, with D perhaps TRBD1 (6 bases). V dropped 7 bases and J dropped 7 bases, with 19 bases sitting between them. The CDR3 contains 14 residues. The CDR3 DNA reads TGTGCCAGCATACCGGCAGGGGTCAGAATGACCCAGTACTTC. It codes for CASIPAGVRMTQYF.

By its share, this clonotype is medium-sized. V usage is TRBV11-2 and J usage is TRBJ2-7; D uncertain. The germline V gene encodes CDR1 SGHAT and CDR2 FQNNGV. The CDR3 totals 11 residues. V lost 3 bases, J lost 6 bases, and 6 bases lay in between. The CDR3 region is CASSLGFEQYF. The CDR3, as DNA: TGTGCCAGCAGCTTGGGTTTCGAGCAGTACTTC.

Concerning this clonotype itself: At one boundary the junction diverges from the germline segment, which might be a read error. The rearrangement joins TRBV30 to TRBJ1-6; 8 bases match TRBD1. The CDR3 extends over 16 amino acids. Germline CDR1 GTSNPN, CDR2 SVGIG (reference sequence). CDR3 coding DNA: TGTGTCTGGAGTGGGGACAGGTTCCTCTATAATTCACCCCTCCACTTT. Amino acids: CVWSGDRFLYNSPLHF.

This clonotype has just a few counts. The V and J genes are TRBV7-6 and TRBJ1-5; 10 bases agree with TRBD1. The CDR3 extends over 16 amino acids. V lost 5 bases and J lost 0; bases outside the gene matches: 4. CDR1 and CDR2 (germline): SGHVS, FNYEAQ. The CDR3 DNA reads as TGTGCCAGCAGCCCACGACAGGGGGCTAGCAATCAGCCCCAGCATTTT. This sequence encodes CASSPRQGASNQPQHF.

Of note for this clonotype: A much larger clone is a single base away; this may be a read error. V usage is TRBV5-1 and J usage is TRBJ1-2; D is uncertain. Germline assignment: CDR1 SGHRS and CDR2 YFSETQ. This CDR3 contains 13 residues. Here the CDR3 DNA reads TGCACCAGCAGCTTGGAAGGAGACTATGGCTACACCTTC. Encoded protein: CTSSLEGDYGYTF.